This TCR beta chain was obtained from a study of cytomegalovirus exposure and HLA in healthy donors. This clone was counted between two and nine times. Profiling relied on immunoSEQ multiplex PCR, and the TCRdb table lists in-frame clones only, not all of them. Among 90,000 to 150,000 clones listed, more than 75% were seen once. This sequence originates from a woman in her thirties in good health and CMV-seronegative. Sequencing input: PBMCs.

For the CDR3, the DNA is TGTGCCAGCAGGAAGGACAGGGCTGACGGCTACACCTTC. It translates to CASRKDRADGYTF. The chain links TRBV2 to TRBJ1-2, with 8 positions matching TRBD1. CDR1 is SNHLY, CDR2 FYNNEI, per germline. The CDR3 covers 13 residues. J gave up 8 bases and V 6 bases, and 8 bases lay outside the gene matches.